This TCR beta chain was recovered during a study of blood T cell repertoires in COVID-19. Study-wide context: PBMCs, B-cell-depleted T cells, or T cells were the source of the cDNA or gDNA that made up the material.

Trimming stripped 3 bases from V and 7 bases from J, with 12 bases between. This CDR3 region has 13 residues. The germline gives CDR1 SEHNR, CDR2 FQNEAQ (reference sequence). Per the original data handling: By means of reference gene primer amplification, nucleated cell counts were estimated. TCRdb keeps only in-frame clones here, not all; method: immunoSEQ multiplex PCR. Clone size and the V and J calls come from that table; the DNA yielded D and trimming. Counted here are some 410,000 clones, around nine tenths occurring once; the ten biggest clones make up approximately 1%. The study recruited people aged roughly 18 to 95 years across roughly 23 US areas.

The source is a woman younger than 45 with acute COVID-19. The sample taken for sequencing was PBMCs or T cells enriched from blood (not recorded which). The chain combines TRBV7-9 with TRBJ1-2; D gene uncertain. The CDR3 protein is CASSLGPEPGYTF. The CDR3 DNA reads TGTGCCAGCAGCTTGGGCCCCGAGCCTGGCTACACCTTC.